Presented here are 12 T cell receptor beta chains from one specimen sequenced in a study of control samples from healthy donors and cancer patients. TCRdb's table, derived via immunoSEQ multiplex PCR, lists solely in-frame clones and lacks some. The sample has over 100,000 clones; 75% to 95% are singletons. The sequenced material came from blood. The receptors derive from a man aged 40-55 years in good health.

This clone was recorded a few times. CDR3 in amino acids: CASSLAVSGGIYEQYF. The CDR3 DNA reads as TGCGCCAGCAGCTTGGCTGTTAGCGGGGGGATATACGAGCAGTACTTC. This rearrangement joins TRBV5-1 to TRBJ2-7, with 10 nucleotides matching TRBD2. CDR1 SGHRS and CDR2 YFSETQ come from the germline V gene. The ends lost 0 bases at V and 4 bases at J; junction bases unmatched: 7. The CDR3 loop spans 16 amino acids.

This rearrangement joins TRBV5-1 to TRBJ2-1; no clear D. Germline V lookup: CDR1 SGHRS, CDR2 YFSETQ. The CDR3 contains 16 residues. The V end was cut by 7 bases, the J end by 2 bases, with 19 bases between. The CDR3 protein is CASGDDSSKTYNEQFF. In DNA form, the CDR3 reads TGCGCCAGCGGTGACGACTCGTCGAAGACCTACAATGAGCAGTTCTTC.

The chain is built from TRBV6-1 and TRBJ2-1, with 9 bases fitting TRBD2. The germline V gene has CDR1 MNHNS and CDR2 SASEGT. The CDR3 is made up of 14 amino acids. J gave up 9 bases and V 2 bases, and 5 bases lay outside the gene matches. Written as DNA, the CDR3 is TGTGCCAGCAGTGAACCGTTTAGCGGGGGTGAGCAGTTCTTC. Its translation is CASSEPFSGGEQFF.

DNA of the CDR3: TGTGCCAGCAGAGAAGTAGGCGGCGATGAGCAGTTCTTC. Protein product: CASREVGGDEQFF. The V and J genes are TRBV6-6 and TRBJ2-1; no clear D gene. CDR1 is MNHNY and CDR2 is SVGAGI in the germline V gene (reference sequence). V lost 6 bases to trimming and J lost 8 bases, with 14 bases between them. The CDR3 runs to 13 residues.

V usage is TRBV6-6 and J usage is TRBJ1-1; D unclear. CDR1 and CDR2 from the germline V gene are MNHNY and SVGAGI (reference sequence). The CDR3 consists of 14 residues. Trimming took 2 bases from V and 4 from J, leaving 11 bases between them. CDR3 DNA sequence: TGTGCCAGCAGTTACGCCGAATCGGGCACTGAAGCTTTCTTT. This translates into CASSYAESGTEAFF.

The chain carries TRBV9 and TRBJ1-1; perhaps TRBD1 as D (5 bases). Germline V gene sequence: CDR1 SGDLS, CDR2 YYNGEE. The germline V and J ends were trimmed by 4 bases and 0 bases, with 13 bases remaining between them. The CDR3 runs 15 residues. The CDR3 loop reads CASSSQGSMNTEAFF. CDR3 nucleotides: TGTGCCAGCAGCTCTCAGGGAAGCATGAACACTGAAGCTTTCTTT.

The chain links TRBV10-2 to TRBJ2-3; D gene ambiguous. Germline-derived CDR1 and CDR2 are WSHSY and SAAADI. CDR3 size: 14 residues. V was shortened by 6 bases and J by 4 bases, with 14 bases between the two germline ends. DNA of the CDR3: TGCGCCAGCAGGAACGCTGGCTGGGCAGATACGCAGTATTTT. It translates to CASRNAGWADTQYF.

CDR3 DNA: TGTGCCAGCTCACCTAAGAGGATGAGCACAGATACGCAGTATTTT. As protein: CASSPKRMSTDTQYF. V gene TRBV18 combines with J gene TRBJ2-3, with D unresolved. The V gene's germline CDR1 is KGHSH and CDR2 LQKENI. This CDR3 is built from 15 residues. V gave up 3 bases and J gave up 0 bases, with 10 bases separating them. The variable domain in full, with the rest retrieved from reference TRBV18 and TRBJ2-3, is NAGVMQNPRHLVRRRGQEARLRCSPMKGHSHVYWYRQLPEEGLKFMVYLQKENIIDESGMPKERFSAEFPKEGPSILRIQQVVRGDSAAYFCASSPKRMSTDTQYFGPGTRLTVL.

V usage is TRBV30 and J usage is TRBJ2-3; 10 bases agree with TRBD2. CDR3 length: 14 residues. Germline trimming cut 4 bases from V and 2 bases from J; bases unmatched to any gene: 3. Per germline, CDR1 GTSNPN and CDR2 SVGIG (reference sequence). The CDR3 coding sequence is TGTGCCTGGACTAGCGGGGGTCCCACAGATACGCAGTATTTT. It encodes CAWTSGGPTDTQYF.

J is TRBJ1-2 and V is TRBV5-8, with D perhaps matching TRBD1 (6 bases). The CDR3 runs to 13 residues. The V end lost 10 bases, the J end lost 2 bases, and 15 bases lay between the germline ends. Germline assignment: CDR1 SGHTS and CDR2 YDEGEE. DNA for the CDR3: TGTGCCGTCGGTGGGGGGACAAACTATGGCTACACCTTC. This codes for CAVGGGTNYGYTF.

The chain uses TRBV20-1 and TRBJ1-4; D possibly corresponds to TRBD1 (5 bases). CDR3 size: 12 residues. Germline CDR1 is DFQATT and CDR2 is SNEGSKA (reference sequence). Between the trimmed V and J ends, which lost 7 bases and 6 bases, there was a span of 12 bases. In DNA form, the CDR3 reads TGCAGTGTTAGTGGGGCGTATGAAAAACTGTTTTTT. Amino acids: CSVSGAYEKLFF.

The genes are TRBV12-3 or TRBV12-4 and TRBJ1-2, with D possibly TRBD1 on 5 matching bases. The CDR3 loop spans 13 amino acids. Trimming left V 2 bases short and J 6 bases short, with 10 bases between. CDR3 protein: CASSLYGTDGYTF. For the CDR3, the DNA is TGTGCCAGCAGTTTATACGGGACTGATGGCTACACCTTC.